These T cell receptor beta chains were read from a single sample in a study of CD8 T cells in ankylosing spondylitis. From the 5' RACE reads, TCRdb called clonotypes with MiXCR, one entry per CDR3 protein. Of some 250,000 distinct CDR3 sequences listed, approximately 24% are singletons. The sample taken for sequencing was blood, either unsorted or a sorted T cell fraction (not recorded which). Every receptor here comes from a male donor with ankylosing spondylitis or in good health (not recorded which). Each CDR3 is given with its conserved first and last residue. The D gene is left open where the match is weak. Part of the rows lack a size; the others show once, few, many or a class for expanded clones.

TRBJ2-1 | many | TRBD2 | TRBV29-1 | TGCAGCGTTTTTGGACTAGCGGGTAGCAGCGGTGAGCAGTTCTTC | CSVFGLAGSSGEQFF
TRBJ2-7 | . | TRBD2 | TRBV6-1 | TGTGCCAGCAGTGATGCGGGGGGCGAGCAGTACTTC | CASSDAGGEQYF
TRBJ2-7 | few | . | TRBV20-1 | TGCAGTGCTGGCCCTACAGGGAGGGTCTACGAGCAGTACTTC | CSAGPTGRVYEQYF
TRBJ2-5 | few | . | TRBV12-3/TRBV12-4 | TGTGCCAGCAGTTTTAGCGTTTTCGGCCAAGAGACCCAGTACTTC | CASSFSVFGQETQYF
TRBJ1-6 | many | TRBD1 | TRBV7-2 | TGTGCCAGCAGCTTAACAGGGGTGAATTCACCCCTCCACTTT | CASSLTGVNSPLHF
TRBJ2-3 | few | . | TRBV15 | TGTGCCACCAGCAGGGTAGGCGGCCTCGGGGGGCCAACCACAGATACGCAGTATTTT | CATSRVGGLGGPTTDTQYF
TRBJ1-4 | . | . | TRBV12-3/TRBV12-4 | TGTGCCAGCAGTTCCGGGGTCATTAATGAAAAACTGTTTTTT | CASSSGVINEKLFF
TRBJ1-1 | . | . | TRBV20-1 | TGCAGTGCTAGAGATCGGGGGAGGGGTACTGAAGCTTTCTTT | CSARDRGRGTEAFF
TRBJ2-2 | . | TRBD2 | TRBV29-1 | TGCAGCGCCGCGGATGGGGGGGGCACCGGGGAGCTGTTTTTT | CSAADGGGTGELFF
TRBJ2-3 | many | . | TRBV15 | TGTGCCACCAGCAGATCCGGGGCGGAAACAGATACGCAGTATTTT | CATSRSGAETDTQYF
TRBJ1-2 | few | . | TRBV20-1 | TGCAGTGCCAACAGGGAGGTGAGCTATGGCTACACCTTC | CSANREVSYGYTF
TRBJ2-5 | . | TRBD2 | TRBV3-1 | TGTGCCAGCAGCCCTGGACTAGCGGGGGCCCTCTCCCAAGAGACCCAGTACTTC | CASSPGLAGALSQETQYF
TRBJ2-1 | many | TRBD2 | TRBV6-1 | TGTGCCAGCAGCGGGACTAGCGGGCGCTACAATGAGCAGTTCTTC | CASSGTSGRYNEQFF
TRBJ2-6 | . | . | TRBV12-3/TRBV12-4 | TGTGCCAGCAGTTTGGGACGGGGCTCTGGGGCCAACGTCCTGACTTTC | CASSLGRGSGANVLTF
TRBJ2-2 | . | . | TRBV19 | TGTGCCAGTAGTATAGATTTGGGCAGGACCGGGGAGCTGTTTTTT | CASSIDLGRTGELFF
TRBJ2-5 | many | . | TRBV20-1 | TGCAGTGCTACTTCCGGGGGTTTCGAGACCCAGTACTTC | CSATSGGFETQYF